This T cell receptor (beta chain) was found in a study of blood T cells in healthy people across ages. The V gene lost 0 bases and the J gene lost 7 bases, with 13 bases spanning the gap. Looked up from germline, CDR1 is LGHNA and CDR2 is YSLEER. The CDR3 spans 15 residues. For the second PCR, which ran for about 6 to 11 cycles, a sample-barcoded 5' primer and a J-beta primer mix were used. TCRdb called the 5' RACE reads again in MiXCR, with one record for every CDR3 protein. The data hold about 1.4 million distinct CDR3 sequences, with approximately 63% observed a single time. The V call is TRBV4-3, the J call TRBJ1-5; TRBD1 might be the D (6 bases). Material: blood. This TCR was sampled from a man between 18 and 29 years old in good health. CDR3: CASSQEAQGYQPQHF. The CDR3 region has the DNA TGCGCCAGCAGCCAAGAAGCACAGGGTTACCAGCCCCAGCATTTT.